These T cell receptor beta chains were read from a single sample in a study of beta chain features in type 1 diabetes. The assay was immunoSEQ multiplex PCR, and TCRdb's table has in-frame clones only and misses some. The profile covers hundreds of thousands of clones, with approximately 15% appearing a single time and roughly 0.036% taken by the ten largest. The source material was naive CD4+ T cells from blood. These receptors all come from a man aged 25 to 40 in good health. The CDR3 runs from the conserved cysteine through the conserved F or W. The D gene is left open where the match is weak. The listing skips clone size in some rows; elsewhere it reads once, few, many or a size class.

d_gene: -; j_gene: TRBJ1-1; v_gene: TRBV11-1; abundance: few; CDR3nt: TGTGCCAGCAGCCTAGAGTTGCCGAACACTGAAGCTTTCTTT; CDR3aa: CASSLELPNTEAFF
d_gene: -; j_gene: TRBJ1-1; v_gene: TRBV25-1; abundance: few; CDR3nt: TGTGCCAGCAGGGGCGCGATGAACACTGAAGCTTTCTTT; CDR3aa: CASRGAMNTEAFF
d_gene: -; j_gene: TRBJ2-1; v_gene: TRBV5-1; abundance: -; CDR3nt: TGCGCCAGCAGTCTCGACAGGGCGGGGAATGAGCAGTTCTTC; CDR3aa: CASSLDRAGNEQFF
d_gene: -; j_gene: TRBJ2-6; v_gene: TRBV5-4; abundance: few; CDR3nt: TGTGCCAGCAGCTTGGCCGCCCGCTCCGGGGCCAACGTCCTGACTTTC; CDR3aa: CASSLAARSGANVLTF
d_gene: -; j_gene: TRBJ1-5; v_gene: TRBV6-5; abundance: -; CDR3nt: TGTGCCAGCAGTTCGATCAGGTCCAATCAGCCCCAGCATTTT; CDR3aa: CASSSIRSNQPQHF
d_gene: -; j_gene: TRBJ1-2; v_gene: TRBV18; abundance: -; CDR3nt: TGTGCCAGCTCACCCGCTAAGGTCGGGGTCTATGGCTACACCTTC; CDR3aa: CASSPAKVGVYGYTF
d_gene: -; j_gene: TRBJ1-1; v_gene: TRBV5-1; abundance: -; CDR3nt: TGCGCCAGCAGCTTGGGGCAAAAGAACACTGAAGCTTTCTTT; CDR3aa: CASSLGQKNTEAFF
d_gene: TRBD1; j_gene: TRBJ1-1; v_gene: TRBV29-1; abundance: few; CDR3nt: TGCAGCGTCCGACAGGGTTTGAACACTGAAGCTTTCTTT; CDR3aa: CSVRQGLNTEAFF
d_gene: -; j_gene: TRBJ1-6; v_gene: TRBV29-1; abundance: -; CDR3nt: TGCAGCGTCAGCACCTCACAAGACTCAATAACACCCCTCCACTTT; CDR3aa: CSVSTSQDSITPLHF
d_gene: -; j_gene: TRBJ2-1; v_gene: TRBV29-1; abundance: -; CDR3nt: TGCAGCGTTGATGTAGGGACCTTCAGCTCCTACAATGAGCAGTTCTTC; CDR3aa: CSVDVGTFSSYNEQFF
d_gene: -; j_gene: TRBJ2-7; v_gene: TRBV6-1; abundance: -; CDR3nt: TGTGCCAGCACCAGGATCTACGAGCAGTACTTC; CDR3aa: CASTRIYEQYF
d_gene: -; j_gene: TRBJ2-3; v_gene: TRBV7-2; abundance: few; CDR3nt: TGTGCCAGCAGCACTACAGGGAAGGGAGATACGCAGTATTTT; CDR3aa: CASSTTGKGDTQYF
d_gene: -; j_gene: TRBJ1-2; v_gene: TRBV18; abundance: few; CDR3nt: TGTGCCAGCTCACACGGGGCCTATGGCTACACCTTC; CDR3aa: CASSHGAYGYTF
d_gene: -; j_gene: TRBJ1-5; v_gene: TRBV9; abundance: few; CDR3nt: TGTGCCAGCAGCCCACCGGGACACCGTCAAAATCAGCCCCAGCATTTT; CDR3aa: CASSPPGHRQNQPQHF
d_gene: -; j_gene: TRBJ2-3; v_gene: TRBV30; abundance: few; CDR3nt: TGTGCCTGGAGCAGCACAGATACGCAGTATTTT; CDR3aa: CAWSSTDTQYF
d_gene: -; j_gene: TRBJ1-1; v_gene: TRBV30; abundance: -; CDR3nt: TGTGCCTGGAAGGGGAAACGGGGTTTGATCACTGAAGCTTTCTTT; CDR3aa: CAWKGKRGLITEAFF
d_gene: TRBD1; j_gene: TRBJ2-1; v_gene: TRBV30; abundance: -; CDR3nt: TGTGCCTGGAGTACCGGGACAGGAGCCTTTGAGCAGTTCTTC; CDR3aa: CAWSTGTGAFEQFF
d_gene: TRBD1; j_gene: TRBJ2-1; v_gene: TRBV15; abundance: few; CDR3nt: TGTGCCACCAGCAGAGATAGGGGACAGTCCTACAATGAGCAGTTCTTC; CDR3aa: CATSRDRGQSYNEQFF
d_gene: TRBD2; j_gene: TRBJ2-1; v_gene: TRBV11-3; abundance: -; CDR3nt: TGTGCCAGCAGCTCGGGACTAGCGGGAGACAATGAGCAGTTCTTC; CDR3aa: CASSSGLAGDNEQFF
d_gene: TRBD2; j_gene: TRBJ2-5; v_gene: TRBV6-5; abundance: -; CDR3nt: TGTGCCAGCAGTTATTCTTCGATAGGACTAGCAGAGACCCAGTACTTC; CDR3aa: CASSYSSIGLAETQYF
d_gene: TRBD2; j_gene: TRBJ2-3; v_gene: TRBV7-2; abundance: -; CDR3nt: TGTGCCAGCAGTCAAACGGGGGGATTCACAGATACGCAGTATTTT; CDR3aa: CASSQTGGFTDTQYF
d_gene: -; j_gene: TRBJ2-3; v_gene: TRBV6-6; abundance: few; CDR3nt: TGTGCCGTAAAGGACCAGAGGGTGACAGATACGCAGTATTTT; CDR3aa: CAVKDQRVTDTQYF
d_gene: TRBD2; j_gene: TRBJ2-5; v_gene: TRBV4-1; abundance: -; CDR3nt: TGCGCCAGCAGCCGCAATACTGGACTAGCGGGGGAGACCCAGTACTTC; CDR3aa: CASSRNTGLAGETQYF
d_gene: -; j_gene: TRBJ2-5; v_gene: TRBV14; abundance: few; CDR3nt: TGTGCCAGCAGCCAGGGTTTGACCCAGTACTTC; CDR3aa: CASSQGLTQYF
d_gene: TRBD1; j_gene: TRBJ2-4; v_gene: TRBV27; abundance: few; CDR3nt: TGTGCCAGCAGCCAACGACAGGGGGCTAACATTCAGTACTTC; CDR3aa: CASSQRQGANIQYF
d_gene: -; j_gene: TRBJ2-1; v_gene: TRBV9; abundance: -; CDR3nt: TGTGCCAGCAGCAGCCGGGACTTCCGGTACAATGAGCAGTTCTTC; CDR3aa: CASSSRDFRYNEQFF
d_gene: -; j_gene: TRBJ1-6; v_gene: TRBV30; abundance: -; CDR3nt: TGTGCCTGGTTAAAAACAGGGAACAATTCACCCCTCCACTTT; CDR3aa: CAWLKTGNNSPLHF
d_gene: -; j_gene: TRBJ2-1; v_gene: TRBV7-2; abundance: -; CDR3nt: TGTGCCAGCAGCTTAACAGGGACCTCCTACAATGAGCAGTTCTTC; CDR3aa: CASSLTGTSYNEQFF
d_gene: TRBD1; j_gene: TRBJ2-2; v_gene: TRBV27; abundance: -; CDR3nt: TGTGCCAGCAGTGACAGGGGCCTCGGGGAGCTGTTTTTT; CDR3aa: CASSDRGLGELFF
d_gene: TRBD1; j_gene: TRBJ2-2; v_gene: TRBV9; abundance: few; CDR3nt: TGTGCCAGCAGCGGAGGACAGGGTGGCACCGGGGAGCTGTTTTTT; CDR3aa: CASSGGQGGTGELFF
d_gene: -; j_gene: TRBJ1-5; v_gene: TRBV5-1; abundance: -; CDR3nt: TGCGCCAGCAGCTTGTACGGGCCGTTTCGGGAAAAGCCCCAGCATTTT; CDR3aa: CASSLYGPFREKPQHF
d_gene: TRBD2; j_gene: TRBJ2-7; v_gene: TRBV4-3; abundance: -; CDR3nt: TGCGCCAGCAGCCAAGGGTTAGCGGGGGCCTCCTACGAGCAGTACTTC; CDR3aa: CASSQGLAGASYEQYF
d_gene: -; j_gene: TRBJ1-3; v_gene: TRBV18; abundance: few; CDR3nt: TGTGCCAGCTCACCAATAGGAAGCCCCTCTGGAAACACCATATATTTT; CDR3aa: CASSPIGSPSGNTIYF
d_gene: TRBD2; j_gene: TRBJ2-1; v_gene: TRBV28; abundance: few; CDR3nt: TGTGCCAGCAGTCGACTAGCGGGAGTCGGTGAGCAGTTCTTC; CDR3aa: CASSRLAGVGEQFF
d_gene: -; j_gene: TRBJ2-1; v_gene: TRBV7-2; abundance: few; CDR3nt: TGTGCCAGCAGCTACAGTGGGACCTTCAATGAGCAGTTCTTC; CDR3aa: CASSYSGTFNEQFF
d_gene: -; j_gene: TRBJ2-7; v_gene: TRBV6-5; abundance: -; CDR3nt: TGTGCCAGCAGTTACGGACGAGCGGCTAGCTCCTACGAGCAGTACTTC; CDR3aa: CASSYGRAASSYEQYF
d_gene: -; j_gene: TRBJ2-3; v_gene: TRBV9; abundance: -; CDR3nt: TGTGCCAGCAGCGTAGTTCCTTCTAGCACAGATACGCAGTATTTT; CDR3aa: CASSVVPSSTDTQYF
d_gene: -; j_gene: TRBJ1-4; v_gene: TRBV5-1; abundance: -; CDR3nt: TGCGCCAGCAGCCGAGGGTCATCTAATGAAAAACTGTTTTTT; CDR3aa: CASSRGSSNEKLFF
d_gene: -; j_gene: TRBJ2-1; v_gene: TRBV18; abundance: few; CDR3nt: TGTGCCAGCTCACCACGGGACCTTATCTACAATGAGCAGTTCTTC; CDR3aa: CASSPRDLIYNEQFF
d_gene: -; j_gene: TRBJ1-4; v_gene: TRBV7-2; abundance: few; CDR3nt: TGTGCCAGCAACCCAGGGGTATCTAATGAAAAACTGTTTTTT; CDR3aa: CASNPGVSNEKLFF
d_gene: -; j_gene: TRBJ1-1; v_gene: TRBV27; abundance: -; CDR3nt: TGTGCCAGCAGGGGTGGCCTTGGCACTGAAGCTTTCTTT; CDR3aa: CASRGGLGTEAFF
d_gene: -; j_gene: TRBJ2-1; v_gene: TRBV9; abundance: few; CDR3nt: TGTGCCAGCAGCGTAGAGTCCAAGGGCAATGAGCAGTTCTTC; CDR3aa: CASSVESKGNEQFF
d_gene: -; j_gene: TRBJ2-3; v_gene: TRBV4-3; abundance: -; CDR3nt: TGCGCCAGCAGCCAAGCGTACACAGATACGCAGTATTTT; CDR3aa: CASSQAYTDTQYF
d_gene: -; j_gene: TRBJ2-5; v_gene: TRBV11-2; abundance: -; CDR3nt: TGTGCCAGCAGCTTTGGTTCTCGGGAGACCCAGTACTTC; CDR3aa: CASSFGSRETQYF
d_gene: TRBD2; j_gene: TRBJ2-4; v_gene: TRBV14; abundance: many; CDR3nt: TGTGCCAGCAGCCAAGATCGCGGGAGTATTGACATTCAGTACTTC; CDR3aa: CASSQDRGSIDIQYF
d_gene: TRBD1; j_gene: TRBJ1-5; v_gene: TRBV30; abundance: -; CDR3nt: TGTGCCTGGAGTTTGACAGGGGTTAGTAGCAATCAGCCCCAGCATTTT; CDR3aa: CAWSLTGVSSNQPQHF
d_gene: -; j_gene: TRBJ2-7; v_gene: TRBV7-2; abundance: -; CDR3nt: TGTGCCAGCAGCTTAGGAGGGGGGTACGAGCAGTACTTC; CDR3aa: CASSLGGGYEQYF
d_gene: -; j_gene: TRBJ1-1; v_gene: TRBV11-2; abundance: few; CDR3nt: TGTGCCAGCAGCCTGAGGAGGAACACTGAAGCTTTCTTT; CDR3aa: CASSLRRNTEAFF
d_gene: -; j_gene: TRBJ2-1; v_gene: TRBV4-3; abundance: few; CDR3nt: TGCGCCAGCAGCCAAGAAACGGGACGGGTATACAATGAGCAGTTCTTC; CDR3aa: CASSQETGRVYNEQFF
d_gene: TRBD1; j_gene: TRBJ1-2; v_gene: TRBV19; abundance: -; CDR3nt: TGTGCCACCAGGACAGGGATCTATGGCTACACCTTC; CDR3aa: CATRTGIYGYTF
d_gene: TRBD2; j_gene: TRBJ2-7; v_gene: TRBV11-2; abundance: few; CDR3nt: TGTGCCAGCAGCCCCACGACTAGCGGGGGAGAGCAGTACTTC; CDR3aa: CASSPTTSGGEQYF